These 15 T cell receptor beta chains share one sample of origin, sequenced in a study of CD8 T cells in ankylosing spondylitis. Study-level points and caveats: Ankylosing spondylitis blood appeared to be characterized by a TCR beta motif of under ten highly homologous variants.

These receptors have no known antigen. MiXCR was run by TCRdb on the 5' RACE reads, yielding one entry per CDR3 protein. The repertoire holds fewer than 650,000 distinct CDR3 sequences, with 12% as singletons. Material: blood, either unsorted or a sorted T cell fraction (not recorded which). These receptors came from a male donor with ankylosing spondylitis.

This clonotype was detected only a few times. The chain is built from TRBV4-1 and TRBJ2-3; D gene ambiguous. The CDR3 spans 16 residues. Per germline, CDR1 MGHRA and CDR2 YSYEKL. The germline V and J ends were trimmed by 0 bases and 6 bases, with 16 bases remaining between them. The CDR3 loop is CASSQDTRTEWDTQYF. The CDR3 DNA follows: TGCGCCAGCAGCCAAGATACCCGTACGGAGTGGGATACGCAGTATTTT.

V and J are TRBV20-1 and TRBJ2-7, with D possibly matching TRBD1 (6 bases). The CDR3 is 15 residues long. Germline assignment: CDR1 DFQATT and CDR2 SNEGSKA (reference sequence). V gave up 6 bases and J gave up 5 bases, with 23 bases separating them. The CDR3 coding sequence is TGCAGTGCCCTCCCCGGACAGCTAGGCTCTGACGAGCAGTACTTC. It specifies CSALPGQLGSDEQYF.

This clonotype was seen more than once but under ten times. V gene TRBV5-1 combines with J gene TRBJ1-1; D ambiguous. The CDR3 is made up of 14 amino acids. Trimming stripped 1 base from V and 9 bases from J, with 16 bases between. Germline assignment: CDR1 SGHRS and CDR2 YFSETQ. The CDR3 DNA sequence: TGCGCCAGCAGCTTGTTCGGGCCCTCGTCCCAAGCTTTCTTT. It translates to CASSLFGPSSQAFF.

This clonotype was found many times. The chain couples TRBV7-2 to TRBJ2-5, with TRBD1 as a possible D gene (6 bases). The V gene lost 8 bases and the J gene lost 5 bases, with 12 bases spanning the gap. From germline, CDR1 is SGHTA and CDR2 FQGNSA. The length of the CDR3 is 12 residues. Here the CDR3 reads CASGITGETQYF. The CDR3 nucleotides read TGTGCCAGCGGGATAACAGGGGAGACCCAGTACTTC.

The chain carries TRBV19 and TRBJ2-1; 7 bases fit TRBD1. The CDR3 length is 15 residues. Germline values: CDR1 LNHDA, CDR2 SQIVND (reference sequence). The V gene end was trimmed by 7 bases and the J gene end by 9 bases; junction bases not matched to a gene: 15. This CDR3 is CASNPTGQIGGEQFF. The CDR3 DNA reads TGTGCCAGTAACCCAACGGGACAGATTGGGGGTGAGCAGTTCTTC.

This clonotype has more than one count but fewer than ten. DNA of the CDR3: TGTGCCAGCAGCCCCGGGACCACCCAGTACTTC. It encodes CASSPGTTQYF. The chain recombines TRBV7-9 with TRBJ2-5, with D possibly being TRBD1 or TRBD2 (5 bases each). In germline, CDR1 is SEHNR, CDR2 FQNEAQ (reference sequence). The V end was cut by 5 bases, the J end by 8 bases, with 9 bases between. The CDR3 has 11 residues.

This clonotype was seen many times. The V gene is TRBV6-1, the J gene TRBJ1-4; the D is unclear. Germline lookup yields CDR1 MNHNS and CDR2 SASEGT. V gave up 6 bases and J gave up 8 bases, with 16 bases separating them. The CDR3 extends over 14 amino acids. The CDR3 loop reads CASRSTSAREKLFF. DNA for the CDR3: TGTGCCAGCAGGTCAACCTCTGCCAGGGAAAAACTGTTTTTT.

This clonotype was seen more than once but under ten times. The chain joins TRBV11-3 to TRBJ2-1; D is possibly TRBD1 or TRBD2 (5 bases each). Germline V gives CDR1 SGHNT, CDR2 YENEEA. Trimming stripped 1 base from V and 6 bases from J, with 16 bases between. The CDR3 runs to 16 residues. The DNA for the CDR3 is TGTGCCAGCAGCTTAGGGGGGAGTAAGAGTGCCAATGAGCAGTTCTTC. Amino acids: CASSLGGSKSANEQFF.

The J gene is TRBJ2-1, the V gene TRBV25-1, with a possible D match to TRBD2 (7 bases). The CDR3 totals 15 residues. Germline CDR1 and CDR2: MGHDK and SYGVNS. V gave up 1 base and J gave up 3 bases, with 10 bases separating them. CDR3 loop: CASSESGGRYNEQFF. CDR3 DNA: TGTGCCAGCAGTGAATCGGGGGGCCGCTACAATGAGCAGTTCTTC.

This rearrangement joins TRBV10-2 to TRBJ1-1, with 7 nucleotides matching TRBD1. This CDR3 has 15 amino acids. J gave up 3 bases and V 6 bases, and 10 bases lay outside the gene matches. Looked up from germline, CDR1 is WSHSY and CDR2 is SAAADI. CDR3 bases: TGCGCCAGCAGCGGGGTCAGGGACAGAGACACTGAAGCTTTCTTT. Amino acids: CASSGVRDRDTEAFF.

V is TRBV3-1 and J is TRBJ1-1, with 8 nucleotides matching TRBD1. Germline V gene sequence: CDR1 LGHDT, CDR2 YNNKEL (reference sequence). The CDR3 is made up of 17 amino acids. V lost 7 bases to trimming and J lost 5 bases; unmatched junction nucleotides: 18. CDR3 loop: CASTKEARQGRSTEAFF. The CDR3 DNA reads TGTGCCAGCACCAAAGAGGCCCGACAGGGGCGAAGTACTGAAGCTTTCTTT.

This clonotype appeared many times. This rearrangement joins TRBV14 to TRBJ1-1; D not certain. There are 12 residues in the CDR3. The germline CDR1 and CDR2 sequences are SGHDN and FVKESK. V was clipped by 1 base and J by 7 bases, with 7 bases between them. CDR3 protein: CASSQVGGEAFF. In DNA, the CDR3 is TGTGCCAGCAGCCAAGTCGGAGGTGAAGCTTTCTTT.

The rearrangement links TRBV12-3 or TRBV12-4 to TRBJ2-7; D is unresolved. This CDR3 is 14 amino acids long. V lost 1 base, J lost 2 bases, and 9 bases lay in between. DNA for the CDR3: TGTGCCAGCAGTTTAGACTACAAGACCTACGAGCAGTACTTC. Translated, it gives CASSLDYKTYEQYF.

This clonotype came up a few times. The gene calls are TRBV15 and TRBJ1-2, with unresolved D. Germline assignment: CDR1 LNHNV and CDR2 YYDKDF (reference sequence). This CDR3 has 15 residues. Trimming cost V 0 bases and J 0 bases, with 8 bases left between them. CDR3 sequence: CATSRDPVTNYGYTF. In DNA form, the CDR3 reads TGTGCCACCAGCAGAGATCCAGTGACTAACTATGGCTACACCTTC.

The CDR3, as DNA: TGTGCCACCAGTGAACGGACACTCGTCTCTGGAAACACCATATATTTT. It is translated as CATSERTLVSGNTIYF. V and J are TRBV24-1 and TRBJ1-3, with a possible D match to TRBD1 (5 bases). Trimming removed 4 bases from V and 0 bases from J, with 12 bases in between. The CDR3 has 16 residues. Germline V lookup: CDR1 KGHDR, CDR2 SFDVKD.